This TCR beta chain was found in a study of prognosis after radiotherapy for stage I lung cancer. Study summary: In 3 to 5 fractions, radiotherapy was administered as SBRT with a biologically effective dose of at least 100 Gy.

Trimming shortened V by 2 bases and J by 6 bases, and 8 bases separated the two germline ends. This CDR3 has 13 amino acids. Germline V CDR1 and CDR2: MNHEY, SVGAGI. Ten or more counts support this clonotype. From genomic DNA, TCR beta CDR3 was amplified by two-round multiplex PCR. Gene-specific TRBV and TRBJ primers were used in PCR round one. TCRdb reprocessed the multiplex PCR reads with MiXCR, giving one entry per CDR3 protein. Among over 14,000 distinct CDR3 sequences listed, approximately 30% were seen once. Here the sequenced sample was PBMCs, taken before or after stereotactic body radiation therapy (not recorded which). This TCR was sampled from a donor aged 50 or older with non-small cell lung cancer. The gene calls are TRBV6-5 and TRBJ1-5; D unresolved. CDR3 coding DNA: TGTGCCAGCAGTTACCGGGAAGGTCAGCCCCAGCATTTT. Amino acids: CASSYREGQPQHF.